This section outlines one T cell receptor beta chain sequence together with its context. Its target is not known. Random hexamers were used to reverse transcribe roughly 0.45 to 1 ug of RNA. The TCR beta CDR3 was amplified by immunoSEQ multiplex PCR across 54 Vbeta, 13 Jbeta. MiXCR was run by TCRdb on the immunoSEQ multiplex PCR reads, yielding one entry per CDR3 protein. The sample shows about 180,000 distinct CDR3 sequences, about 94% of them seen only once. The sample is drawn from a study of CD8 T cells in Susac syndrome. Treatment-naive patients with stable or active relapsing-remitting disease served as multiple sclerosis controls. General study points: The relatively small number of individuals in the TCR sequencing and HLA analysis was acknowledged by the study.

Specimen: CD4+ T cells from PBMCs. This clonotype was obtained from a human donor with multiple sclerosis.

Here the CDR3 DNA reads TGTGCCAGCAGTGAAAGATTGGGATCACCCCTCCACTTT. Residues: CASSERLGSPLHF. The J gene is TRBJ1-6, the V gene TRBV25-1, with D unresolved. Germline V gene sequence: CDR1 MGHDK, CDR2 SYGVNS. The V end lost 2 bases, the J end lost 10 bases, and 9 bases lay between the germline ends. This CDR3 comprises 13 residues.